The entry below gives a single T cell receptor (beta chain) sequence along with its context. Its antigen is not identified. 60 Vbeta and 13 Jbeta primers were used in PCR. The protocol was immunoSEQ multiplex PCR, while the TCRdb copy is restricted to in-frame clones and leaves out a portion. The sample carries 250,000 or so clones, nearly 95% recorded once. The CDR3 contains 15 residues. The germline CDR1 and CDR2 sequences are SGHKS and YYEKEE (reference sequence). The ends lost 3 bases at V and 8 bases at J; junction bases unmatched: 8. This sample is part of a study of cytomegalovirus exposure and HLA in healthy donors. Study-level results: Versus the approximately 670-donor mean, an Asian-associated ancestry cluster reportedly showed fewer N-insertions in a later analysis.

This receptor was obtained from a girl aged 2-10 years in good health and CMV-seronegative. The chain has TRBV5-5 and TRBJ1-4; 9 bases align to TRBD1. The sequenced sample consisted of PBMCs. In DNA, the CDR3 is TGTGCCAGCAGCTCCAGGACAGGGGAAGACGAAAAACTGTTTTTT. Protein product: CASSSRTGEDEKLFF.